These T cell receptor beta chains were read from a single sample in a study of immune characterization of retroperitoneal liposarcoma. TCRdb reprocessed the PCR reads with MiXCR, giving one entry per CDR3 protein. This table has about 4,100 distinct CDR3 sequences, approximately 30% appearing once. Sample: blood. These receptors all stem from a female donor with retroperitoneal liposarcoma. Both conserved end residues are part of each CDR3. The D gene is left open where the match is weak. Some rows have no size entry. The others give once, few or many, or a class for an expanded clone.

J: TRBJ2-5; V: TRBV7-2; D: .; size: medium-sized; CDR3: CASSRGLARKGETQYF; DNA: TGTGCCAGCAGCCGGGGATTAGCGCGCAAGGGGGAGACCCAGTACTTC
J: TRBJ2-3; V: TRBV12-3/TRBV12-4; D: .; size: medium-sized; CDR3: CASSPARRLSTDTQYF; DNA: TGTGCCAGCAGCCCCGCCCGGCGTCTTAGCACAGATACGCAGTATTTT
J: TRBJ2-3; V: TRBV11-1; D: TRBD1; size: medium-sized; CDR3: CASTDRYDSDTQYF; DNA: TGTGCCAGCACGGACAGGTACGATTCAGATACGCAGTATTTT
J: TRBJ2-3; V: TRBV7-2; D: .; size: medium-sized; CDR3: CASSLAAPDTQYF; DNA: TGTGCCAGCAGCTTAGCGGCGCCAGATACGCAGTATTTT
J: TRBJ1-5; V: TRBV11-3; D: .; size: .; CDR3: CASSPGPNQPQHF; DNA: TGTGCCAGCAGCCCCGGGCCCAATCAGCCCCAGCATTTT
J: TRBJ2-1; V: TRBV27; D: .; size: .; CDR3: CASSLRGQRNNEQFF; DNA: TGTGCCAGCAGTTTACGTGGACAGCGAAACAATGAGCAGTTCTTC
J: TRBJ2-1; V: TRBV6-1; D: .; size: few; CDR3: CASSERGANNEQFF; DNA: TGTGCCAGCAGTGAACGGGGGGCGAACAATGAGCAGTTCTTC
J: TRBJ2-2; V: TRBV6-4; D: .; size: medium-sized; CDR3: CASSPGRGPGELFF; DNA: TGTGCCAGCAGTCCGGGACGGGGCCCTGGGGAGCTGTTTTTT
J: TRBJ2-7; V: TRBV11-1; D: .; size: once; CDR3: CASSLAGTKYEQYF; DNA: TGTGCCAGCAGCTTAGCGGGGACCAAATACGAGCAGTACTTC
J: TRBJ2-1; V: TRBV5-1; D: .; size: few; CDR3: CASRRESEQFF; DNA: TGCGCCAGCAGGAGGGAGAGTGAGCAGTTCTTC
J: TRBJ2-2; V: TRBV10-2; D: TRBD2; size: medium-sized; CDR3: CASGLAGDTGELFF; DNA: TGCGCCAGCGGACTAGCGGGCGACACCGGGGAGCTGTTTTTT
J: TRBJ2-3; V: TRBV10-1; D: .; size: large; CDR3: CASSESWVPTDTQYF; DNA: TGCGCCAGCAGTGAGTCTTGGGTACCCACAGATACGCAGTATTTT
J: TRBJ2-1; V: TRBV7-2; D: .; size: .; CDR3: CASSLGVGPYNEQFF; DNA: TGTGCCAGCAGCTTAGGGGTTGGCCCCTACAATGAGCAGTTCTTC
J: TRBJ1-3; V: TRBV6-5; D: .; size: few; CDR3: CASSYDRNAGNTIYF; DNA: TGTGCCAGCAGTTACGACAGGAATGCTGGAAACACCATATATTTT
J: TRBJ2-2; V: TRBV10-3; D: .; size: medium-sized; CDR3: CAISELGRAGELFF; DNA: TGTGCCATCAGTGAGTTAGGGCGCGCCGGGGAGCTGTTTTTT
J: TRBJ2-1; V: TRBV25-1; D: .; size: few; CDR3: CASSDPRGAGETQFF; DNA: TGTGCCAGCAGTGATCCTAGGGGGGCCGGAGAGACCCAGTTCTTC
J: TRBJ2-1; V: TRBV6-1; D: TRBD2; size: .; CDR3: CASRGMAGGRYNEQFF; DNA: TGTGCCAGCCGTGGGATGGCGGGAGGGAGATACAATGAGCAGTTCTTC
J: TRBJ2-7; V: TRBV7-6; D: TRBD2; size: .; CDR3: CASSLVTSGFEEQYF; DNA: TGTGCCAGCAGCTTAGTGACTAGCGGTTTTGAAGAGCAGTACTTC
J: TRBJ2-1; V: TRBV4-1; D: .; size: few; CDR3: CASSQGFAGDEQFF; DNA: TGCGCCAGCAGCCAAGGGTTTGCTGGGGATGAGCAGTTCTTC
J: TRBJ1-6; V: TRBV6-6; D: .; size: medium-sized; CDR3: CASSYGQSVYSPLHF; DNA: TGTGCCAGCAGTTACGGACAGTCGGTGTATTCACCCCTCCACTTT
J: TRBJ2-3; V: TRBV27; D: .; size: few; CDR3: CASMPGRSTDTQYF; DNA: TGTGCCAGCATGCCAGGGCGAAGCACAGATACGCAGTATTTT
J: TRBJ2-5; V: TRBV6-1; D: TRBD1; size: large; CDR3: CASSRQGAFETQYF; DNA: TGTGCCAGCAGTAGACAGGGTGCATTCGAGACCCAGTACTTC
J: TRBJ1-2; V: TRBV6-1; D: TRBD1; size: medium-sized; CDR3: CASSANRGQNFF; DNA: TGTGCCAGCAGTGCCAACAGGGGGCAGAACTTCTTC
J: TRBJ2-7; V: TRBV6-1; D: .; size: medium-sized; CDR3: CASSLEPDSYEQYF; DNA: TGTGCCAGCAGCCTTGAACCGGACTCCTACGAGCAGTACTTC
J: TRBJ2-3; V: TRBV7-6; D: .; size: medium-sized; CDR3: CASSFVATDTQYF; DNA: TGTGCCAGCAGCTTTGTGGCGACAGATACGCAGTATTTT
J: TRBJ1-2; V: TRBV27; D: TRBD1; size: medium-sized; CDR3: CASRLQGLANGYTF; DNA: TGTGCCAGCAGGTTACAGGGGCTGGCGAATGGCTACACCTTC
J: TRBJ2-1; V: TRBV6-1; D: .; size: .; CDR3: CASSEGGFSYEQFF; DNA: TGTGCCAGCAGTGAAGGGGGGTTCTCCTACGAGCAGTTCTTC
J: TRBJ2-1; V: TRBV10-2; D: .; size: few; CDR3: CASSETPPPEQFF; DNA: TGCGCCAGCAGTGAAACACCTCCCCCCGAGCAGTTCTTC
J: TRBJ2-7; V: TRBV20-1; D: .; size: .; CDR3: CSFNRGGTYEQYF; DNA: TGCAGTTTTAACAGGGGAGGAACCTACGAGCAGTACTTC
J: TRBJ1-6; V: TRBV27; D: TRBD1; size: .; CDR3: CASSLDRGMVGALHF; DNA: TGTGCCAGCAGTTTGGACAGGGGGATGGTCGGAGCCCTCCACTTT
J: TRBJ2-1; V: TRBV6-6; D: .; size: .; CDR3: CASSIRGTQFF; DNA: TGTGCCAGCAGTATACGGGGGACCCAGTTCTTC
J: TRBJ2-3; V: TRBV6-5; D: TRBD2; size: .; CDR3: CASRLAGWRVDTQYF; DNA: TGTGCCAGCAGGCTAGCGGGATGGAGGGTTGATACGCAGTATTTT